Listed here is a single TCR beta chain. No antigen is known for it. This specimen belongs to a study of OX40 agonist ivuxolimab in advanced cancers. In the study overall: Hepatocellular carcinoma, melanoma, renal cell or head and neck cancer was diagnosed in the dose-escalation patients. Previous treatment with anti-PD-1, anti-PD-L1 or anti-CTLA-4 therapy was allowed; 35% to 50% had received some. Findings and limits, study-wide: Clonal expansion in partial responders at 0.1-3.0 mg/kg ranked among the lowest.

Only in-frame clones appear in the TCRdb table, and some are missing; sequencing was by immunoSEQ multiplex PCR. This repertoire shows about 40,000 clones, more than 70% found once; its top ten account for around a quarter. Specimen: CD4+ or CD8+ T cells sorted from blood, collected in a trial of the OX40 agonist ivuxolimab. The clonotype originates from an adult with an advanced solid tumor such as melanoma, head and neck, liver or kidney cancer.

The CDR3 region has the DNA TGTGCCAGCAGCTTAGAGAAGGTTCCCCTATACGAGCAGTACTTC. It translates to CASSLEKVPLYEQYF. The rearrangement links TRBV7-6 to TRBJ2-7, with D unclear. The CDR3 extends over 15 amino acids. Germline V lookup: CDR1 SGHVS, CDR2 FNYEAQ. Trimming shortened V by 1 base and J by 4 bases, and 14 bases separated the two germline ends. Combining the CDR3 with reference TRBV7-6 and TRBJ2-7 gives the whole variable domain GAGVSQSPRYKVTKRGQDVALRCDPISGHVSLYWYRQALGQGPEFLTYFNYEAQQDKSGLPNDRFSAERPEGSISTLTIQRTEQRDSAMYRCASSLEKVPLYEQYFGPGTRLTVT.